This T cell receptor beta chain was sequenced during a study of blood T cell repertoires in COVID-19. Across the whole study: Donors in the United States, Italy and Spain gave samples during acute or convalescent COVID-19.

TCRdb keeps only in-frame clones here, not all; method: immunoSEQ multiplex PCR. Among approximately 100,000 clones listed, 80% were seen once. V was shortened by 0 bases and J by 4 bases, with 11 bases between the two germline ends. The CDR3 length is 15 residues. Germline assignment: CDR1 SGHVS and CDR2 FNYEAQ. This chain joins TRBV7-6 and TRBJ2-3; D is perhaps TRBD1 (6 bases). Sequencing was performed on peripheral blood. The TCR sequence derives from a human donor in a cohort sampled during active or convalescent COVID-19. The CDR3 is CASSLAPDRSDTQYF. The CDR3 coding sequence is TGTGCCAGCAGCTTAGCGCCGGACAGATCAGATACGCAGTATTTT.